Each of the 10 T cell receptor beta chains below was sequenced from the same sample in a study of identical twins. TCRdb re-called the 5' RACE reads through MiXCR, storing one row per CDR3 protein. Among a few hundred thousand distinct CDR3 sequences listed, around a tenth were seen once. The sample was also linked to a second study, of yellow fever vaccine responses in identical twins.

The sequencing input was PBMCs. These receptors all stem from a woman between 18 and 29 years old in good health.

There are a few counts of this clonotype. DNA for the CDR3: TGTGCCACCAGCAGAGATGCGGGCAGGGGTAACTATGGCTACACCTTC. Translation gives CATSRDAGRGNYGYTF. V gene TRBV15 combines with J gene TRBJ1-2; weak D call: TRBD1 (6 bases). Germline V gene sequence: CDR1 LNHNV, CDR2 YYDKDF (reference sequence). This CDR3 has 16 amino acids. With 0 bases removed from V and 1 base from J, the gap between germline ends came to 12 bases.

CDR3 nucleotide sequence: TGTGCCAGCAGTGGAAACCCCCCGGAGGCCAAAAACATTCAGTACTTC. This translates into CASSGNPPEAKNIQYF. This chain uses TRBV25-1 with TRBJ2-4, with D unclear. V lost 4 bases to trimming and J lost 1 base, with 14 bases between them. CDR3 length equals 16 residues. Germline V CDR1 and CDR2: MGHDK, SYGVNS.

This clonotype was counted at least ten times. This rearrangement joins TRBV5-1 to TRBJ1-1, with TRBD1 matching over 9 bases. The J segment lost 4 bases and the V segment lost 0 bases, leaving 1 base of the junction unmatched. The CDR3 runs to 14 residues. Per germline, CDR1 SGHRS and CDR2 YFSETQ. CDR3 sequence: CASSLDRGRTEAFF. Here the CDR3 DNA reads TGCGCCAGCAGCTTGGACAGGGGGCGCACTGAAGCTTTCTTT.

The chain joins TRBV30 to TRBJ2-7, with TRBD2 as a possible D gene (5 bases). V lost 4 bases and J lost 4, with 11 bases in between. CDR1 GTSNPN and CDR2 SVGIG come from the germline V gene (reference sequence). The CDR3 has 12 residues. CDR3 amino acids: CAWNGGSYEQYF. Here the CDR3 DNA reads TGTGCCTGGAACGGAGGTTCGTACGAGCAGTACTTC.

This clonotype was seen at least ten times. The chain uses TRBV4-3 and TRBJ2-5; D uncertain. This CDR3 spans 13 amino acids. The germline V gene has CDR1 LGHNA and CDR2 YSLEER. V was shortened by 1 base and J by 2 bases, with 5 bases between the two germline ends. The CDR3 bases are TGCGCCAGCAGCCAAGCCTTACAAGAGACCCAGTACTTC. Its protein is CASSQALQETQYF.

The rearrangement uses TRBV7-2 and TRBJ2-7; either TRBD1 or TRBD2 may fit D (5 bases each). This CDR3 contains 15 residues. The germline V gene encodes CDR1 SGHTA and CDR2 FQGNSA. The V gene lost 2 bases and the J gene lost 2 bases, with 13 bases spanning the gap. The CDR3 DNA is TGTGCCAGCAGCTTATGGGGGAGCGACCCCTACGAGCAGTACTTC. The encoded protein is CASSLWGSDPYEQYF.

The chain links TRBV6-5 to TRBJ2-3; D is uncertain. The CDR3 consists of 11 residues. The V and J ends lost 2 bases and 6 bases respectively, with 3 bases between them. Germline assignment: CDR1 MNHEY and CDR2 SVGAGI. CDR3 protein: CASSYHDTQYF. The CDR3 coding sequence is TGTGCCAGCAGTTACCATGATACGCAGTATTTT.

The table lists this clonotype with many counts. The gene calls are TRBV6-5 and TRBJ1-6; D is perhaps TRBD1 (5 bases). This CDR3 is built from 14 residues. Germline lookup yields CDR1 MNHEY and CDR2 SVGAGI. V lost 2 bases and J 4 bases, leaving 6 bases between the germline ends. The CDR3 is CASSYRGYNSPLHF. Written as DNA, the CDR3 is TGTGCCAGCAGTTACAGGGGATATAATTCACCCCTCCACTTT.

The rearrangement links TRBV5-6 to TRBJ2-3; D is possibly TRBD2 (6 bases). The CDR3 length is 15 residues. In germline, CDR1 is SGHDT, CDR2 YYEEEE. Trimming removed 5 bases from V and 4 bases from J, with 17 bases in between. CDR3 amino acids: CASSSGSSGPDTQYF. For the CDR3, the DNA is TGTGCCAGCAGTTCCGGGAGTTCGGGGCCAGATACGCAGTATTTT.

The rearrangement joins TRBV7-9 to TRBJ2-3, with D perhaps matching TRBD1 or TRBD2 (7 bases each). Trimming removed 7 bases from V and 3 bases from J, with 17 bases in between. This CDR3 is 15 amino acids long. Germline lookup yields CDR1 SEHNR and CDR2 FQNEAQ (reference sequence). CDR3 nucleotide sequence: TGTGCCAGCACCTATGCAGGGGGGGGGACAGATACGCAGTATTTT. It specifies CASTYAGGGTDTQYF.